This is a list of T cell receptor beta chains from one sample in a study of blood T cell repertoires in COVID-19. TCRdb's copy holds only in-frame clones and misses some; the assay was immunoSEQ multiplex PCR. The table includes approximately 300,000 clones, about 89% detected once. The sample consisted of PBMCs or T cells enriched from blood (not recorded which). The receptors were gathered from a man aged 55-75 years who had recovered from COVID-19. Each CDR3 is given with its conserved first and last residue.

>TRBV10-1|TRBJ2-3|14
CASSEPASRDTQYF
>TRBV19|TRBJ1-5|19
CASSKPWRQEGMSNQPQHF
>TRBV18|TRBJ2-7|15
CASSPPGLAGGEQYF
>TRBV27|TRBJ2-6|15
CASSSPGSGANVLTF
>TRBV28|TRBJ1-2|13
CASSPGPTWGYTF
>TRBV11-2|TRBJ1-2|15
CASSPWTGTGYGYTF
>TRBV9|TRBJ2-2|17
CASSVATGRDDTGELFF
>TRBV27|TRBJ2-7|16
CASRSIGAGEQYEQYF
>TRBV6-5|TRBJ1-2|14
CASRRTGGPLGYTF
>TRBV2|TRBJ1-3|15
CASSGPREIGNTIYF
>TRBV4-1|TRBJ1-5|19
CASSQMPGQGRGGNQPQHF
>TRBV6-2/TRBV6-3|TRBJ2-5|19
CASSYELQREGLDRGTQYF
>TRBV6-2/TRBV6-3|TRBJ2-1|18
CASSYPATRGGFYNEQFF
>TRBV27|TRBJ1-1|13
CASSFDRNTEAFF
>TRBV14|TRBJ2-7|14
CASSQDVQLYEQYF
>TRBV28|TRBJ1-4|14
CASSNRGLWEKLFF
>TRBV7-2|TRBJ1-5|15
CASSWTGGGNQPQHF
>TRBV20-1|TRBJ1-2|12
CSASRTDYGYTF
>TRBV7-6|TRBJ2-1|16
CASSSKRGGTKNEQFF
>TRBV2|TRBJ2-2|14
CASRGDYNTGELFF
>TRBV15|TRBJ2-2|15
CATSARHLNTGELFF
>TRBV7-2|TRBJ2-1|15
CASSSRGLAIDEQFF
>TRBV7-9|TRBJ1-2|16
CASSSFQGNINYGYTF